This T cell receptor beta chain stems from a study of Graves' ophthalmopathy and Graves' hyperthyroidism. Study findings and constraints: Distinction of ophthalmopathy from stable hyperthyroidism by a 13-signature model reached approximately 90% sensitivity and roughly 78% specificity. Ophthalmopathy progression predictions by the model showed about 79% specificity and 70.59% sensitivity.

The CDR3 runs to 16 residues. The germline V gene has CDR1 SGHTA and CDR2 FQGNSA. J gave up 1 base and V 1 base, and 4 bases lay outside the gene matches. This clonotype occurred many times. The antigen is undetermined. None of the included patients had other autoimmune diseases, uncontrolled infections, pregnancy or lactation, as these led to exclusion. RNA served as the template for amplifying TCR beta CDR3 regions. Following a first-round RT-PCR that used HTBI primers, a second-round multiplex PCR was carried out. TCRdb fed the multiplex PCR reads into MiXCR, producing one record per CDR3 protein. Of about 200,000 distinct CDR3 sequences listed, roughly 27% are singletons.

Sequenced: peripheral blood. This clonotype was obtained from a man in his forties or fifties with Graves' ophthalmopathy. The V and J genes are TRBV7-2 and TRBJ1-5; 7 nucleotides line up with TRBD1. Here the CDR3 reads CASSLGGTVSNQPQHF. For the CDR3, the DNA is TGTGCCAGCAGCTTAGGGGGGACAGTGAGCAATCAGCCCCAGCATTTT.